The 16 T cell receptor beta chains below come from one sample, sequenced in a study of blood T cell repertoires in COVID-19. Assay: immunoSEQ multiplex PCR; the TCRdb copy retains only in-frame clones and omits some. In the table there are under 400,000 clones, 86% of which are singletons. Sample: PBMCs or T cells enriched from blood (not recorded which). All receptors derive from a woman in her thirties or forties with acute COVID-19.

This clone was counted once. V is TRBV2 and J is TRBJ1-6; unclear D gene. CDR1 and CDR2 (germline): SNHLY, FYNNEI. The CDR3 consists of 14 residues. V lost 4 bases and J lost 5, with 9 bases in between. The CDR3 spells CASSVGRHNSPLHF. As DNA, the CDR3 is TGTGCCAGCAGTGTTGGGAGACATAATTCACCCCTCCACTTT.

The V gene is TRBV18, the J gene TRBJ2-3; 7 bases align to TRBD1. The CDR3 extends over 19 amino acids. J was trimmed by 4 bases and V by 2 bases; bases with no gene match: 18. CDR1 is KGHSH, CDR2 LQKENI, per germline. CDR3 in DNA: TGTGCCAGCTCACCAAGGGGGCCCCCGACGGCGCGGATGCCAGATACGCAGTATTTT. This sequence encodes CASSPRGPPTARMPDTQYF. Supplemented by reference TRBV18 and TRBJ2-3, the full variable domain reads NAGVMQNPRHLVRRRGQEARLRCSPMKGHSHVYWYRQLPEEGLKFMVYLQKENIIDESGMPKERFSAEFPKEGPSILRIQQVVRGDSAAYFCASSPRGPPTARMPDTQYFGPGTRLTVL.

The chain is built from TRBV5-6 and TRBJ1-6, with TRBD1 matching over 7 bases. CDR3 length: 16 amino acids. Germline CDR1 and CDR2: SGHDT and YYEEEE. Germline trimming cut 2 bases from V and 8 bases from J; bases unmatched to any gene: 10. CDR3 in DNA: TGTGCCAGCAGCTTCGACACAGGGGACCCTGATTCACCCCTCCACTTT. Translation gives CASSFDTGDPDSPLHF.

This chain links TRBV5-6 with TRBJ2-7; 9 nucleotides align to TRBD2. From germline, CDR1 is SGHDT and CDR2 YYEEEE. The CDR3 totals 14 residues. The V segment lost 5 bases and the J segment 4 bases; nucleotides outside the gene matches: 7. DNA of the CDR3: TGTGCCAGCAGACACGGGACTAGCCGGTACGAGCAGTACTTC. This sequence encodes CASRHGTSRYEQYF.

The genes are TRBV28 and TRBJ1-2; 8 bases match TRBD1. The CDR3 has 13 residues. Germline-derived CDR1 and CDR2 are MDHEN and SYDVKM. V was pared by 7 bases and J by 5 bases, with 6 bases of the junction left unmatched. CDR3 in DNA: TGTGCCAGCACCGACAGGGGCATATATGGCTACACCTTC. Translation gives CASTDRGIYGYTF.

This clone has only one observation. CDR3 coding DNA: TGTGCCAGTAGGTCTAGCGCCCCTTCCTACAATGAGCAGTTCTTC. Encoded protein: CASRSSAPSYNEQFF. The V and J genes are TRBV19 and TRBJ2-1, with a weak D call TRBD2 (6 bases). CDR1 and CDR2 (germline): LNHDA, SQIVND (reference sequence). CDR3 length: 15 residues. V lost 6 bases and J 1 base, leaving 13 bases between the germline ends.

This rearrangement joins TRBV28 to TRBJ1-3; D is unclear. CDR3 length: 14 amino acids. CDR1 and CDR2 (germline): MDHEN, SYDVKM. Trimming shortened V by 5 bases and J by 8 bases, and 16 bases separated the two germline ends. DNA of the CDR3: TGTGCCAGCAGTGACCAGCCCTGGAGGGACACCATATATTTT. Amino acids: CASSDQPWRDTIYF.

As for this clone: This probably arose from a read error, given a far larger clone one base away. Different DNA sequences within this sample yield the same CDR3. The CDR3 loop is CASSIDRVDEQFF. The CDR3 DNA sequence: TGTGCCAGTAGTATAGACAGGGTTGATGAGCAGTTCTTC. The gene calls are TRBV19 and TRBJ2-1; possibly TRBD1 for D (5 bases). V dropped 0 bases and J dropped 8 bases, with 8 bases sitting between them. CDR3 length: 13 amino acids. CDR1 and CDR2 from the germline V gene are LNHDA and SQIVND (reference sequence).

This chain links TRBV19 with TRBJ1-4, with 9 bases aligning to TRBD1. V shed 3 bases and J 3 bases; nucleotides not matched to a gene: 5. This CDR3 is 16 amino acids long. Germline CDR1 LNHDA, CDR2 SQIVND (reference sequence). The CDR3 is CASSMYRGPSNEKLFF. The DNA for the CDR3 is TGTGCCAGTAGTATGTACAGGGGGCCGTCTAATGAAAAACTGTTTTTT.

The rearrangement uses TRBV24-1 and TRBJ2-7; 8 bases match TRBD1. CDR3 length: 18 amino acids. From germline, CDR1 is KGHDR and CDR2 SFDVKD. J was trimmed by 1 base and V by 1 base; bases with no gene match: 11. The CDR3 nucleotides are TGTGCCACCAGTGATTTACTAACAAGGGACAGGCTATCCTACGAGCAGTACTTC. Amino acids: CATSDLLTRDRLSYEQYF.

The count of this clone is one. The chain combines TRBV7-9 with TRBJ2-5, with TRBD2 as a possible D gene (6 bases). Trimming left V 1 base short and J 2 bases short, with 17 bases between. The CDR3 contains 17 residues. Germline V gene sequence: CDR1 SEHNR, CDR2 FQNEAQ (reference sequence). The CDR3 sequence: CASSLGHLRDGQETQYF. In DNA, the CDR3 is TGTGCCAGCAGCTTAGGGCACCTGCGGGACGGTCAAGAGACCCAGTACTTC. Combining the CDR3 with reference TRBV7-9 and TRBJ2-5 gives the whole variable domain DTGVSQNPRHKITKRGQNVTFRCDPISEHNRLYWYRQTLGQGPEFLTYFQNEAQLEKSRLLSDRFSAERPKGSFSTLEIQRTEQGDSAMYLCASSLGHLRDGQETQYFGPGTRLLVL.

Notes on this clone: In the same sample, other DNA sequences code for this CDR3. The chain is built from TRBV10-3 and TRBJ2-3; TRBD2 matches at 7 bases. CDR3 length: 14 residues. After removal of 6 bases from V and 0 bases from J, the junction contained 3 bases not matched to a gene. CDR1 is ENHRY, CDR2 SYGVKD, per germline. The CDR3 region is CAISERGSTDTQYF. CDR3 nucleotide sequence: TGTGCCATCAGCGAGCGGGGAAGCACAGATACGCAGTATTTT.

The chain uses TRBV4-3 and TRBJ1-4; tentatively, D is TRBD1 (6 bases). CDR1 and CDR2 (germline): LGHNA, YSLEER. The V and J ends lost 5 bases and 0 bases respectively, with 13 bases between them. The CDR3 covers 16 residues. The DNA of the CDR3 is TGCGCCAGCAGCGCCACAGGGACCTCAACTAATGAAAAACTGTTTTTT. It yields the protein CASSATGTSTNEKLFF.

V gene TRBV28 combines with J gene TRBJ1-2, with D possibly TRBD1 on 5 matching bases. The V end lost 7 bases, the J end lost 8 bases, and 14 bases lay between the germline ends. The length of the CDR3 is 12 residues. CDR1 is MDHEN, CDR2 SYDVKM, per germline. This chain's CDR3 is CASKRGSEGYTF. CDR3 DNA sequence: TGTGCCAGCAAACGGGGGTCAGAGGGCTACACCTTC.

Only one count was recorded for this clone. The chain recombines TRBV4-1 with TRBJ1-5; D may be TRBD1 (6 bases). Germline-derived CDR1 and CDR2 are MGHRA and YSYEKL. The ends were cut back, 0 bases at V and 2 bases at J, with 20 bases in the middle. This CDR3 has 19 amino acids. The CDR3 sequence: CASSQDRDFVAGGNQPQHF. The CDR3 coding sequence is TGCGCCAGCAGCCAAGATCGAGATTTTGTGGCAGGGGGCAATCAGCCCCAGCATTTT.

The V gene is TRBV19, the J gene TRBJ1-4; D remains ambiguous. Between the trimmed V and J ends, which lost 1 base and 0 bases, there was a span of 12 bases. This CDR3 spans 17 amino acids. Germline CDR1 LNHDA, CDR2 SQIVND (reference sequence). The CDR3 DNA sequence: TGTGCCAGTAGTATAGGCGGCAGATTAACAACTAATGAAAAACTGTTTTTT. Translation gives CASSIGGRLTTNEKLFF.